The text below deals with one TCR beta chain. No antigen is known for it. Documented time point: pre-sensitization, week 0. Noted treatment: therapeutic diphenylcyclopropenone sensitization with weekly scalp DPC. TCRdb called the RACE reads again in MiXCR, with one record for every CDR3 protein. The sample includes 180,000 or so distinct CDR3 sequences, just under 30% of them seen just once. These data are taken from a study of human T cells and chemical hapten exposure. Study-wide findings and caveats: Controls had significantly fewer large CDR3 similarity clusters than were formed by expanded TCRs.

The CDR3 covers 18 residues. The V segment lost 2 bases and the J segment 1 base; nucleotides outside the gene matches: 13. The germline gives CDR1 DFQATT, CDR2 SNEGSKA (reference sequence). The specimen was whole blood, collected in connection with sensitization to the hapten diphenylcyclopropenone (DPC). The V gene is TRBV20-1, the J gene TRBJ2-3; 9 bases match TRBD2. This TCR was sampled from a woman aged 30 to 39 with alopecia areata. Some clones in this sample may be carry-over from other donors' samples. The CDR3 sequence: CSARSWVSREGGTDTQYF. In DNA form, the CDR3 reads TGCAGTGCTAGAAGTTGGGTTTCGCGGGAGGGCGGCACAGATACGCAGTATTTT.